The clone carrying this T cell receptor (beta chain) was observed at least ten times. Its matching antigen is unknown. TCRdb fed the 5' RACE reads into MiXCR, producing one record per CDR3 protein. The profile shows about 13,000 distinct CDR3 sequences, 15% to 20% of them singletons. The data originate from a study of T-cell memory formation after mild COVID-19. CDR1 is MNHEY, CDR2 SMNVEV, per germline (reference sequence). The CDR3 has 13 residues. V lost 4 bases to trimming and J lost 2 bases, with 8 bases between them. Regarding the study as a whole: Some responding clones appeared in pre-infection memory, suggesting cross-reactive memory joined.

Sample: PBMCs or a T cell subset sorted from them (not recorded which). The sequence was collected from a man in his late teens or twenties who had mild COVID-19 (a few samples of this study predate the infection). Cell type and time point are not known. V is TRBV27 and J is TRBJ1-1, with no clear D. The CDR3 DNA follows: TGTGCCAGCAGTTCCTGGGAAAACACTGAAGCTTTCTTT. Amino acid sequence: CASSSWENTEAFF.